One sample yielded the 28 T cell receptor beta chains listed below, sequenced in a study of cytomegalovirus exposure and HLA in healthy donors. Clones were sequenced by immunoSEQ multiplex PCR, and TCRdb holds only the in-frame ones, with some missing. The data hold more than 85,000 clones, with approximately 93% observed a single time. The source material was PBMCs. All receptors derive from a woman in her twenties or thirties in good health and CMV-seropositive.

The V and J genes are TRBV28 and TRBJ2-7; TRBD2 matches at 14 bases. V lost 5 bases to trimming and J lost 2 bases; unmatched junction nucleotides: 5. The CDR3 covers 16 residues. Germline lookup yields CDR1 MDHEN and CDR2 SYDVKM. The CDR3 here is CASSPTGLAGAYEQYF. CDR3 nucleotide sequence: TGTGCCAGCAGTCCAACGGGACTAGCGGGAGCCTACGAGCAGTACTTC.

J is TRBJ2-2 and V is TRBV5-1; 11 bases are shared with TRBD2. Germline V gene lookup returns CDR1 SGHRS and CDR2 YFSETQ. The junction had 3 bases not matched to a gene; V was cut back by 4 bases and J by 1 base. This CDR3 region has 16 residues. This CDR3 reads CASSHTSGRNTGELFF. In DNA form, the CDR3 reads TGCGCCAGCAGCCATACTAGCGGGAGGAACACCGGGGAGCTGTTTTTT. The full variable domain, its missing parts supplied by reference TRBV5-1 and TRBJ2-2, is KAGVTQTPRYLIKTRGQQVTLSCSPISGHRSVSWYQQTPGQGLQFLFEYFSETQRNKGNFPGRFSGRQFSNSRSEMNVSTLELGDSALYLCASSHTSGRNTGELFFGEGSRLTVL.

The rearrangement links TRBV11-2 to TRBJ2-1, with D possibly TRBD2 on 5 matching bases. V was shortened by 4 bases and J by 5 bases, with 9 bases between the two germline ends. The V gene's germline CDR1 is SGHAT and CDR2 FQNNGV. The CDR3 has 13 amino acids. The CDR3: CASSYPEDNEQFF. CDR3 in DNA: TGTGCCAGCAGCTACCCGGAGGACAATGAGCAGTTCTTC.

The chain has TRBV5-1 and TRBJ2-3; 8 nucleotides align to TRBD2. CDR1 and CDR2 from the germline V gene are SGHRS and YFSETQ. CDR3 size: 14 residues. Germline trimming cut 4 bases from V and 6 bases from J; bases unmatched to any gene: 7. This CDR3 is CASSIRTSSDTQYF. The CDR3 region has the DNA TGCGCCAGCAGCATACGGACTAGCTCTGATACGCAGTATTTT.

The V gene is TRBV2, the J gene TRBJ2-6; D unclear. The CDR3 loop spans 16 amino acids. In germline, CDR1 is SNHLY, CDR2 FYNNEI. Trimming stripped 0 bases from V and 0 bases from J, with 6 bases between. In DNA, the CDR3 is TGTGCCAGCAGTGAAGCGGGCCTCTCTGGGGCCAACGTCCTGACTTTC. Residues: CASSEAGLSGANVLTF.

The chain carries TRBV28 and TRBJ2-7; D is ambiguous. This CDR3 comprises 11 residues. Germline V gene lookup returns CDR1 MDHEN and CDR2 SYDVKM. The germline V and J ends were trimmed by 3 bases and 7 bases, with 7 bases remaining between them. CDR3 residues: CASSFNQEQYF. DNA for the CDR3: TGTGCCAGCAGTTTCAATCAGGAGCAGTACTTC.

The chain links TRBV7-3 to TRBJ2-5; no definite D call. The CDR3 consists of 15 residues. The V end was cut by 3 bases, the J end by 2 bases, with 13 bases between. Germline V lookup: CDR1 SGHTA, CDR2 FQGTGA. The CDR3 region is CASSFSGKPQETQYF. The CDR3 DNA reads TGTGCCAGCAGCTTTTCAGGAAAGCCTCAAGAGACCCAGTACTTC. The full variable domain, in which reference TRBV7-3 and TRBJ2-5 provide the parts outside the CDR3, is GAGVSQTPSNKVTEKGKYVELRCDPISGHTALYWYRQSLGQGPEFLIYFQGTGAADDSGLPNDRFFAVRPEGSVSTLKIQRTERGDSAVYLCASSFSGKPQETQYFGPGTRLLVL.

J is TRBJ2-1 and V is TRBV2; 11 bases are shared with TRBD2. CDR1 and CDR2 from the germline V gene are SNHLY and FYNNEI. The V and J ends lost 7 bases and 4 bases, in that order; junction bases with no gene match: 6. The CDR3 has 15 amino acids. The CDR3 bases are TGTGCCAGCACTCCGGGACTAGCGGCTTACAATGAGCAGTTCTTC. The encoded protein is CASTPGLAAYNEQFF.

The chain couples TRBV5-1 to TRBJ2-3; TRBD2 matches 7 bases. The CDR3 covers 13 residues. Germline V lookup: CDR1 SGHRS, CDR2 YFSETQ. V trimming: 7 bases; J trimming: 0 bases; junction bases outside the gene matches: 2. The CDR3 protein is CASGSGSTDTQYF. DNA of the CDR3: TGCGCCAGCGGTAGCGGGAGCACAGATACGCAGTATTTT.

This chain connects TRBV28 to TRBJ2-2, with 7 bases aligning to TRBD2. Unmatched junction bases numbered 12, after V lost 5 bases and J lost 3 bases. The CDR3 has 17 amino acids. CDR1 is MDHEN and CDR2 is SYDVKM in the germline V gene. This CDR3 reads CASSLQGPSGYTGELFF. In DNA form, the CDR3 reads TGTGCCAGCAGTCTCCAAGGTCCTAGCGGCTACACCGGGGAGCTGTTTTTT.

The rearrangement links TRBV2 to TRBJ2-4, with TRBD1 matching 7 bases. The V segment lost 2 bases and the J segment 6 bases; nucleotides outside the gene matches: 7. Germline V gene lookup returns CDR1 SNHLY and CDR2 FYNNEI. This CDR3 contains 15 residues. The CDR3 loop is CASSELRGRGNIQYF. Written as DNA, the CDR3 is TGTGCCAGCAGTGAATTAAGGGGGCGCGGAAACATTCAGTACTTC. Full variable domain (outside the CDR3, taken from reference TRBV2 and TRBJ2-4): EPEVTQTPSHQVTQMGQEVILRCVPISNHLYFYWYRQILGQKVEFLVSFYNNEISEKSEIFDDQFSVERPDGSNFTLKIRSTKLEDSAMYFCASSELRGRGNIQYFGAGTRLSVL.

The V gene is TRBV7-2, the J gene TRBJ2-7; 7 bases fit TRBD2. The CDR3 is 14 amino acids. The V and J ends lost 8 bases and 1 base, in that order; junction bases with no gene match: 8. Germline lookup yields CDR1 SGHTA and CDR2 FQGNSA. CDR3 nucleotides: TGTGCCAGCTACCCTAGAGCGGGATCCTACGAGCAGTACTTC. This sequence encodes CASYPRAGSYEQYF.

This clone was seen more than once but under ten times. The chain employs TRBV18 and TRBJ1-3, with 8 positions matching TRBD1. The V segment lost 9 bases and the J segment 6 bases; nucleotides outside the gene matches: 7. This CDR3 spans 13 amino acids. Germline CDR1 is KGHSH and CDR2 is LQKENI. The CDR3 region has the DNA TGTGCCAGTAGACAGGGGATCGAAAACACCATATATTTT. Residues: CASRQGIENTIYF.

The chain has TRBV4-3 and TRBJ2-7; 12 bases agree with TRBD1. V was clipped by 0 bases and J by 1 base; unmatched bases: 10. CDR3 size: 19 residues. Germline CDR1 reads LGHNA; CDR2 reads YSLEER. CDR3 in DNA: TGCGCCAGCAGCCAAGAAGCGGGGACAGGGGGCTTCGAATCCTACGAGCAGTACTTC. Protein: CASSQEAGTGGFESYEQYF.

The CDR3 DNA reads as TGTGCCAGCAGTGATCTGGGGGCTAGCACAGATACGCAGTATTTT. Protein product: CASSDLGASTDTQYF. V and J are TRBV6-1 and TRBJ2-3, with a possible D match to TRBD1 (6 bases). The CDR3 loop spans 15 amino acids. Trimming cost V 3 bases and J 0 bases, with 10 bases left between them. The germline V gene has CDR1 MNHNS and CDR2 SASEGT.

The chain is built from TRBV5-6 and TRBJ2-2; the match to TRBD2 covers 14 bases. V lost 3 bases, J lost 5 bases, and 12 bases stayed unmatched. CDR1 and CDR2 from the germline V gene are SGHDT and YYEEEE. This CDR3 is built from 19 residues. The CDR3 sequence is CASSSSFVGLAGVTGELFF. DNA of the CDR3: TGTGCCAGCAGCTCTTCCTTCGTGGGACTAGCGGGAGTTACCGGGGAGCTGTTTTTT.

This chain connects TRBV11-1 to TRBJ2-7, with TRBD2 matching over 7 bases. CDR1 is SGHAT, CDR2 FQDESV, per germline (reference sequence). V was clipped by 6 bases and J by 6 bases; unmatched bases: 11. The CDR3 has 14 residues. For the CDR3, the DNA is TGTGCCAGCAGATCGGGCGGGAGTACGGTCGAGCAGTACTTC. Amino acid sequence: CASRSGGSTVEQYF. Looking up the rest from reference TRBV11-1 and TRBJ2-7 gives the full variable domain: EAEVAQSPRYKITEKSQAVAFWCDPISGHATLYWYRQILGQGPELLVQFQDESVVDDSQLPKDRFSAERLKGVDSTLKIQPAELGDSAMYLCASRSGGSTVEQYFGPGTRLTVT.

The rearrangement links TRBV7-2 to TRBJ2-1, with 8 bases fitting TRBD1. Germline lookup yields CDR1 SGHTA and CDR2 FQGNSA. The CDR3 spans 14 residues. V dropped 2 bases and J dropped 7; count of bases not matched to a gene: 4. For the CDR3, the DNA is TGTGCCAGCAGCTTATCCGACAGGGGTAATGAGCAGTTCTTC. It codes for CASSLSDRGNEQFF.

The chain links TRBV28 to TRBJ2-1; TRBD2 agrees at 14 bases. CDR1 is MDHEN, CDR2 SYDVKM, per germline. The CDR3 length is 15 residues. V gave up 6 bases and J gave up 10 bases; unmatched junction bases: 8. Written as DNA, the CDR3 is TGTGCCAGCAGCCTGTTGGGACTAGCGGGAGACGAGCAGTTCTTC. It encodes CASSLLGLAGDEQFF.

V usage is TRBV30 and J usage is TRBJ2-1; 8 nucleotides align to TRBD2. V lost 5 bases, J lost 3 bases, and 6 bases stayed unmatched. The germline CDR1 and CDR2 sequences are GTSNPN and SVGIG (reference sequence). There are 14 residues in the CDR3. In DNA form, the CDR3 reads TGTGCCTGGGAGGAAGCGGGGGACTACAATGAGCAGTTCTTC. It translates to CAWEEAGDYNEQFF.

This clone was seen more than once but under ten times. The CDR3 DNA reads TGTGCCAGCAGCGGAATGCAGGGGGCTATGGAGACCCAGTACTTC. Translated: CASSGMQGAMETQYF. The rearrangement uses TRBV7-8 and TRBJ2-5, with 8 bases aligning to TRBD1. CDR1 SGHVS and CDR2 FQNEAQ come from the germline V gene. V was clipped by 5 bases and J by 5 bases; unmatched bases: 10. The CDR3 covers 15 residues.

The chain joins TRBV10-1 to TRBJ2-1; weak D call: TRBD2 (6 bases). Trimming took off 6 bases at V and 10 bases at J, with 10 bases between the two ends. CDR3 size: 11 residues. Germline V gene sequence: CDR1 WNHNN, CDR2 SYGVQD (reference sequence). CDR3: CASSPGGEQFF. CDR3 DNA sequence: TGCGCCAGCAGCCCCGGGGGAGAGCAGTTCTTC.

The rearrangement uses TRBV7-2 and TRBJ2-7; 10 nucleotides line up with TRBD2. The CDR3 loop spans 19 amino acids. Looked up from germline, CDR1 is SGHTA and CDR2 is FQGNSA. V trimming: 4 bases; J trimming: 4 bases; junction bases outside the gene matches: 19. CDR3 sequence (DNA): TGTGCCAGCAGCTCTCCACGCTCCAGCGGGAGGGACTGGGGATACGAGCAGTACTTC. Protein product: CASSSPRSSGRDWGYEQYF.

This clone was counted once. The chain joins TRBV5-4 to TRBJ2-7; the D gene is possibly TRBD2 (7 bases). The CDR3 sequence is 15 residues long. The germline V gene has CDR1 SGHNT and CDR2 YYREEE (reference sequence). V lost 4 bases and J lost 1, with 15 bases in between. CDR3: CASSVTRGGSYEQYF. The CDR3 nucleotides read TGTGCCAGCAGCGTCACTAGGGGGGGATCCTACGAGCAGTACTTC.

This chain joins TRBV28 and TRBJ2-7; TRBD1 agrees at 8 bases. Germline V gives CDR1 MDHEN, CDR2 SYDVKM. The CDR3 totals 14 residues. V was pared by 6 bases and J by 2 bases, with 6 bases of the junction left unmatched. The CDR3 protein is CASRIPQGAYEQYF. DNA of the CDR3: TGTGCCAGCAGGATTCCACAGGGGGCCTACGAGCAGTACTTC.

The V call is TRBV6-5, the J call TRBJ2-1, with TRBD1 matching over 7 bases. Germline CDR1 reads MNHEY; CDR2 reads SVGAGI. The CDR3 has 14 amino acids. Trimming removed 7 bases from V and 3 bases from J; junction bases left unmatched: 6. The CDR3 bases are TGTGCCAGCACCCCCAGGGGGTTCTACAATGAGCAGTTCTTC. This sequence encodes CASTPRGFYNEQFF.

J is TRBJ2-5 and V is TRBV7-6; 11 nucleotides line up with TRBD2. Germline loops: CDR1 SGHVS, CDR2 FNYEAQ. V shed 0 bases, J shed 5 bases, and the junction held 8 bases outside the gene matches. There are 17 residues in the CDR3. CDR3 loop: CASSLAIAGGPRETQYF. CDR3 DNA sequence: TGTGCCAGCAGCTTAGCTATAGCGGGAGGGCCGAGGGAGACCCAGTACTTC.

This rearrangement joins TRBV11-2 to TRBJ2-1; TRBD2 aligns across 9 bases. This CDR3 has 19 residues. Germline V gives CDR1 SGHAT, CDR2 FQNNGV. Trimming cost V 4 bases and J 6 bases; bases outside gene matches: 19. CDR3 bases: TGTGCCAGCAGCTCCCTCCCGTGGGGGGGGCGGGAGGGCCTCAATGAGCAGTTCTTC. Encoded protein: CASSSLPWGGREGLNEQFF.